The T cell receptor beta chain under discussion was sequenced for a study of early T cells in non-severe SARS-CoV-2 infection. Study overall: Unsorted whole blood bulk RNA was sequenced, with unpaired chains. Regarding the study as a whole: Database matching using VDJdb favored anti-spike CD8 responses, with private and CD4 specificities left missing.

The library protocol tagged individual cDNA molecules with unique molecular identifiers. TCRdb re-analysed the 5' RACE reads in MiXCR, keeping a single row per CDR3 protein. The data show 35,000 to 45,000 distinct CDR3 sequences, about 6.5% seen once. Germline V CDR1 and CDR2: MNHEY, SVGAGI. The V and J ends lost 6 bases and 0 bases respectively, with 15 bases between them. The CDR3 contains 16 residues. This clonotype has a handful of counts. Its specificity is not known. The sequence was obtained from an adult who was a healthcare worker with PCR-confirmed SARS-CoV-2 infection or an uninfected control (not recorded which). This material consisted of whole blood, taken at baseline. The V call is TRBV6-5, the J call TRBJ2-1; D is undetermined. CDR3 protein: CASSHQPRSSYNEQFF. As DNA, the CDR3 is TGTGCCAGCAGCCACCAGCCCCGCAGCTCCTACAATGAGCAGTTCTTC.